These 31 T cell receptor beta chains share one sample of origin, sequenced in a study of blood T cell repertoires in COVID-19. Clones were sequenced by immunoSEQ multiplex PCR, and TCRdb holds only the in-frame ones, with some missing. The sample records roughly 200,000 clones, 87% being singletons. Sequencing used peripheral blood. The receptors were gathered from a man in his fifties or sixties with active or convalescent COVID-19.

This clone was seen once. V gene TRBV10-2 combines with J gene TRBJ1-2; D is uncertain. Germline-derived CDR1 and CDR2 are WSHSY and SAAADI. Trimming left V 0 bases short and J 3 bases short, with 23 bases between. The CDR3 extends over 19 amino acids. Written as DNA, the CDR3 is TGCGCCAGCAGTGAGTCTAGGTTATCAGGTTTCTTAGGCGACTATGGCTACACCTTC. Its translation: CASSESRLSGFLGDYGYTF.

CDR3 protein: CASSPQAGSGRGTQYF. For the CDR3, the DNA is TGCGCCAGCAGTCCCCAGGCAGGGTCCGGGAGGGGGACCCAGTACTTC. This chain links TRBV23-1 with TRBJ2-5, with TRBD2 matching 8 bases. TRBV23-1 is an open reading frame whose function is uncertain. The CDR3 length is 16 residues. V dropped 4 bases and J dropped 7; count of bases not matched to a gene: 14.

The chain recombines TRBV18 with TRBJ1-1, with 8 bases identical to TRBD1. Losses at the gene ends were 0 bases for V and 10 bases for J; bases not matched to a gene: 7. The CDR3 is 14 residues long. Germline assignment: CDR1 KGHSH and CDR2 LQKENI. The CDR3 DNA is TGTGCCAGCTCACCACCGGTAAGGACAGGGACAGCTTTCTTT. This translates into CASSPPVRTGTAFF. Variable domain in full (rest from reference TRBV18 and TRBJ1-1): NAGVMQNPRHLVRRRGQEARLRCSPMKGHSHVYWYRQLPEEGLKFMVYLQKENIIDESGMPKERFSAEFPKEGPSILRIQQVVRGDSAAYFCASSPPVRTGTAFFGQGTRLTVV.

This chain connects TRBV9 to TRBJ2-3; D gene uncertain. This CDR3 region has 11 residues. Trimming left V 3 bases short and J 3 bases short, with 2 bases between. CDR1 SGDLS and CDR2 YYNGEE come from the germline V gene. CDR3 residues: CASSATDTQYF. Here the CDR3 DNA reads TGTGCCAGCAGCGCGACAGATACGCAGTATTTT.

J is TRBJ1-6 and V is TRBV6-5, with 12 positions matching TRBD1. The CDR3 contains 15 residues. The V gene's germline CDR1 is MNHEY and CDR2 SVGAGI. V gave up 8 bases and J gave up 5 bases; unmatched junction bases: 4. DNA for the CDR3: TGTGCCAGCCGGGACAGGGGGCTCGATAATTCACCCCTCCACTTT. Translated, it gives CASRDRGLDNSPLHF.

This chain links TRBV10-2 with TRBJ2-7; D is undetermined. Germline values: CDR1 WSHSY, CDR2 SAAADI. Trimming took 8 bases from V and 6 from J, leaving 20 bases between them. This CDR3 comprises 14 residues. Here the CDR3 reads CASLPYNTASEQYF. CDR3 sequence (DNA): TGCGCCAGCCTGCCCTATAACACGGCTAGCGAGCAGTACTTC.

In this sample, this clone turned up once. CDR3 residues: CASSSRLAGFEETQYF. In DNA, the CDR3 is TGTGCCAGCAGCTCCAGACTAGCGGGGTTCGAAGAGACCCAGTACTTC. V and J are TRBV11-2 and TRBJ2-5, with TRBD2 matching 11 bases. This CDR3 region has 16 residues. After removal of 4 bases from V and 3 bases from J, the junction contained 7 bases not matched to a gene. CDR1 SGHAT and CDR2 FQNNGV come from the germline V gene. The full variable domain, completed using reference TRBV11-2 and TRBJ2-5, is EAGVAQSPRYKIIEKRQSVAFWCNPISGHATLYWYQQILGQGPKLLIQFQNNGVVDDSQLPKDRFSAERLKGVDSTLKIQPAKLEDSAVYLCASSSRLAGFEETQYFGPGTRLLVL.

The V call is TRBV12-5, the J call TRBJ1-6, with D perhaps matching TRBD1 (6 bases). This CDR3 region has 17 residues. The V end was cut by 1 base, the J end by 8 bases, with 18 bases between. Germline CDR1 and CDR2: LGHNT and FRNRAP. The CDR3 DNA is TGTGCTAGTGGTTTGGGCCAACCAGGGGACGCGGATTCACCCCTCCACTTT. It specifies CASGLGQPGDADSPLHF.

The CDR3 DNA is TGTGCCAGCAGCACGCGGTCCAATTCACCCCTCCACTTT. The encoded protein is CASSTRSNSPLHF. This chain uses TRBV7-9 with TRBJ1-6; D call uncertain. V was cut by 5 bases and J by 7 bases, with 9 bases left in between. The CDR3 runs to 13 residues. Germline V gene lookup returns CDR1 SEHNR and CDR2 FQNEAQ (reference sequence).

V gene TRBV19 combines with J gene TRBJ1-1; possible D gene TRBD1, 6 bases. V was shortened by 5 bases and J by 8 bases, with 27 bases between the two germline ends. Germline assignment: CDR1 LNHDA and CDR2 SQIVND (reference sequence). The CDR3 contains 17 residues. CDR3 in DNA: TGTGCCAGTAGTCCCCCGGGGGGCAGCTCTGTTCCACAAGAAGCTTTCTTT. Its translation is CASSPPGGSSVPQEAFF. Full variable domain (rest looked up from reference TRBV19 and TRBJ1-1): DGGITQSPKYLFRKEGQNVTLSCEQNLNHDAMYWYRQDPGQGLRLIYYSQIVNDFQKGDIAEGYSVSREKKESFPLTVTSAQKNPTAFYLCASSPPGGSSVPQEAFFGQGTRLTVV.

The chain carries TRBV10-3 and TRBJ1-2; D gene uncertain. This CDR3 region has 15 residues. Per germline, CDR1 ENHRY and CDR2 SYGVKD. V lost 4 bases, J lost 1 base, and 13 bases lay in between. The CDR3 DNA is TGTGCCATCAGTGTTCAAGGAGGGAATAACTATGGCTACACCTTC. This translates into CAISVQGGNNYGYTF.

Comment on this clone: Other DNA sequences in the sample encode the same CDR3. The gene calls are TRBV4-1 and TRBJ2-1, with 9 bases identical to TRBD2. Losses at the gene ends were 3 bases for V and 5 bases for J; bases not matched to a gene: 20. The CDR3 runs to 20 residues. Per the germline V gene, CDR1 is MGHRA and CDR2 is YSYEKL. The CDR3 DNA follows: TGCGCCAGCAGCCACCGCCGCGGGGGACTCGCGGGGGGGCTCGACAATGAGCAGTTCTTC. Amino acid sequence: CASSHRRGGLAGGLDNEQFF.

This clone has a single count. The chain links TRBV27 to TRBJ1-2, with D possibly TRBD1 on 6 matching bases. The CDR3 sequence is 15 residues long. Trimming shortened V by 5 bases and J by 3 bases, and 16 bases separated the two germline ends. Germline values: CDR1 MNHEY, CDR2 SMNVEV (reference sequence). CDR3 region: CASSPITGLDYGYTF. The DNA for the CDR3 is TGTGCCAGCAGTCCCATTACAGGGTTAGACTATGGCTACACCTTC.

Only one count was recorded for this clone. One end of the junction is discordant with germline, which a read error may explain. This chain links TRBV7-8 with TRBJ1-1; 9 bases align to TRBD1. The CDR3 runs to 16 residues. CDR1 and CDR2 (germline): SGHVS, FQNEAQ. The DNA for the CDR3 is TGTGTCAGCAGTCGCAGGCCGGGACAGGGGAACACTGAAGCTTTCTTT. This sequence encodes CVSSRRPGQGNTEAFF. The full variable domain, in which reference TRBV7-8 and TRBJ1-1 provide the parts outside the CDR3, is GAGVSQSPRYKVAKRGQDVALRCDPISGHVSLFWYQQALGQGPEFLTYFQNEAQLDKSGLPSDRFFAERPEGSVSTLKIQRTQQEDSAVYLCVSSRRPGQGNTEAFFGQGTRLTVV.

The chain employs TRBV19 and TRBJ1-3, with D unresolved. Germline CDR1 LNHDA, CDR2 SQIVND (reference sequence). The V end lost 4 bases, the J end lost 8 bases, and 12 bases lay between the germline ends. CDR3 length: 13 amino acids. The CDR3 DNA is TGTGCCAGTAGTACCCGTCTACCTCACACCATATATTTT. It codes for CASSTRLPHTIYF. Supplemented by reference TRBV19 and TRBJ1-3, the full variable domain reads DGGITQSPKYLFRKEGQNVTLSCEQNLNHDAMYWYRQDPGQGLRLIYYSQIVNDFQKGDIAEGYSVSREKKESFPLTVTSAQKNPTAFYLCASSTRLPHTIYFGEGSWLTVV.

This chain's CDR3 is CATSDPGQGLGGYTF. CDR3 nucleotides: TGTGCCACCAGTGACCCGGGACAGGGTCTCGGGGGCTACACCTTC. J is TRBJ1-2 and V is TRBV24-1; 9 bases match TRBD1. In germline, CDR1 is KGHDR, CDR2 SFDVKD. V lost 4 bases and J lost 8; bases outside the gene matches: 10. The CDR3 has 15 amino acids.

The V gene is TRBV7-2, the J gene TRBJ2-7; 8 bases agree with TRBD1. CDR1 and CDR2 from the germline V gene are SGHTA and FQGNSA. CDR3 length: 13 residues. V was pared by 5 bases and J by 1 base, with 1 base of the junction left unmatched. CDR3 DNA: TGTGCCAGCAGCACAGGGGGGTCCTACGAGCAGTACTTC. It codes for CASSTGGSYEQYF.

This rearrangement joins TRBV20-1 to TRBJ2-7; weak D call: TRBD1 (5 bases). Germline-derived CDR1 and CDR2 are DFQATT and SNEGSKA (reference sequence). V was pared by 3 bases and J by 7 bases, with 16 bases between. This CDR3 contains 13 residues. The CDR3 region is CSASPQAESEQYF. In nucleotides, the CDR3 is TGCAGTGCTAGTCCACAGGCCGAGAGTGAGCAGTACTTC.

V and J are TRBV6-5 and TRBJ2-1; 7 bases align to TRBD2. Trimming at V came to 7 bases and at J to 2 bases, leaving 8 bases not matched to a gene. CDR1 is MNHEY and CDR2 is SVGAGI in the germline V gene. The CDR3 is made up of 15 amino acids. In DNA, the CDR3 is TGTGCCAGCACCCGACTAGCCTACACCTACAATGAGCAGTTCTTC. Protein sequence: CASTRLAYTYNEQFF.

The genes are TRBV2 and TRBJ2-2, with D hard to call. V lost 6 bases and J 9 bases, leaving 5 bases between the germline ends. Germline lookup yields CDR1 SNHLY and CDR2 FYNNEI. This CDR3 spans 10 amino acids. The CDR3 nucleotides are TGTGCCAGCAGCGTTAGGGAGCTGTTTTTT. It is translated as CASSVRELFF.

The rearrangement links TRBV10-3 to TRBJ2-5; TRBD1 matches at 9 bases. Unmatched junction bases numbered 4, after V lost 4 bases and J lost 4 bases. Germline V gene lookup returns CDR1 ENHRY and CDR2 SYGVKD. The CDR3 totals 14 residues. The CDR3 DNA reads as TGTGCCATCAGTGGCCCGGGACAGGGAGAGACCCAGTACTTC. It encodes CAISGPGQGETQYF.

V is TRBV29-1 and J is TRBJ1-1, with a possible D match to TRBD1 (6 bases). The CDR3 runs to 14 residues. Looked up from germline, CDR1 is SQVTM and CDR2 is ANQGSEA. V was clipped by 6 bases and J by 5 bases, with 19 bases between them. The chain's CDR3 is CSVQRAGRGTEAFF. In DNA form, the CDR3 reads TGCAGCGTCCAACGGGCAGGGAGGGGGACTGAAGCTTTCTTT.

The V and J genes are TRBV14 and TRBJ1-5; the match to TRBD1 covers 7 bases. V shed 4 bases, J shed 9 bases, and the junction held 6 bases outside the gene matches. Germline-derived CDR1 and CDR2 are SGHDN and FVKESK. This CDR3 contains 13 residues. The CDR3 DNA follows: TGTGCCAGCAGCCTTGCTGACAGGGCGCCCCAGCATTTT. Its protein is CASSLADRAPQHF. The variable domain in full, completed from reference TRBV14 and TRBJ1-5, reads EAGVTQFPSHSVIEKGQTVTLRCDPISGHDNLYWYRRVMGKEIKFLLHFVKESKQDESGMPNNRFLAERTGGTYSTLKVQPAELEDSGVYFCASSLADRAPQHFGDGTRLSIL.

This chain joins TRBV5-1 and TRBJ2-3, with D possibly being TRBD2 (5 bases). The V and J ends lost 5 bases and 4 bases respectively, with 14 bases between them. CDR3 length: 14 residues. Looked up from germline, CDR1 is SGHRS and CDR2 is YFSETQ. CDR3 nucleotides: TGCGCCAGCAGTCTGGGGAGAGGCGCAGATACGCAGTATTTT. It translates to CASSLGRGADTQYF.

CDR3 sequence: CASSSGTGGEKLFF. Here the CDR3 DNA reads TGTGCCAGCAGTTCCGGGACAGGGGGTGAAAAACTGTTTTTT. J is TRBJ1-4 and V is TRBV27; 11 nucleotides align to TRBD1. Germline V gene sequence: CDR1 MNHEY, CDR2 SMNVEV (reference sequence). J was trimmed by 7 bases and V by 4 bases; bases with no gene match: 2. This CDR3 is built from 14 residues.

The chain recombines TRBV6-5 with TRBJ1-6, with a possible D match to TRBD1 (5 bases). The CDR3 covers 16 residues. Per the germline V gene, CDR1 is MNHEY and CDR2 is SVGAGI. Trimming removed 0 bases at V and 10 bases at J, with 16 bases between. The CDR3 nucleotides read TGTGCCAGCAGTTACTCGACTAGGGGAAGGTGGTCACCCCTCCACTTT. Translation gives CASSYSTRGRWSPLHF.

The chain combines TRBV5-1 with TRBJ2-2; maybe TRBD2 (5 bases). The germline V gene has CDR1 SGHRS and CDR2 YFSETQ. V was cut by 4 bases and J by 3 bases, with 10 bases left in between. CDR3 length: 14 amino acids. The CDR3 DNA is TGCGCCAGCAGCCCCGCCGGGGACACCGGGGAGCTGTTTTTT. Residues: CASSPAGDTGELFF.

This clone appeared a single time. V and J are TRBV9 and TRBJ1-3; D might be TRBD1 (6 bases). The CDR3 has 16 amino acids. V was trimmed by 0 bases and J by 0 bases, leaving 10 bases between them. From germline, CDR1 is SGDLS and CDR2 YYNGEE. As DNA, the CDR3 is TGTGCCAGCAGCGTAGCGGGGGGCGGCTCTGGAAACACCATATATTTT. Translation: CASSVAGGGSGNTIYF.

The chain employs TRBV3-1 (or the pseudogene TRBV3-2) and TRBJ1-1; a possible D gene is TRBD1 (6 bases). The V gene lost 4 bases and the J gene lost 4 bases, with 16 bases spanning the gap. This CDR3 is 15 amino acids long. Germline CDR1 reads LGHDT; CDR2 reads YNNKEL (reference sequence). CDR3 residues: CASSLKGGGRTEAFF. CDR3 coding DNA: TGTGCCAGCAGCCTCAAGGGGGGGGGTCGCACTGAAGCTTTCTTT.

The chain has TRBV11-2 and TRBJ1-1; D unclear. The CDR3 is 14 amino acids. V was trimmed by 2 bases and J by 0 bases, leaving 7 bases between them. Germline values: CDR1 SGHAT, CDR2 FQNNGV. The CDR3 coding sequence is TGTGCCAGCAGCTTACCCGGGATGAACACTGAAGCTTTCTTT. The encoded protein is CASSLPGMNTEAFF.

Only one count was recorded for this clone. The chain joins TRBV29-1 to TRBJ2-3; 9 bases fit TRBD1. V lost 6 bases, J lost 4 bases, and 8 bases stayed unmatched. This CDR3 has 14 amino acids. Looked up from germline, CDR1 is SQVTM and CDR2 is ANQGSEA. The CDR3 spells CSVTGGVYADTQYF. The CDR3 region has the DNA TGCAGCGTAACAGGGGGCGTATATGCAGATACGCAGTATTTT.